This section outlines one T cell receptor beta chain sequence together with its context. The antigen this receptor binds is unknown. No much larger clonotype is one base removed from it; base qualities were not supplied. This sample is drawn from a study of control samples from healthy donors and cancer patients (TCRdb year 2020). Including cysteine and phenylalanine, the CDR3 has 13 amino acids. Only the CDR3 region is kept as DNA, spanning 39 bases read in frame from base 1. CDR1 and CDR2, per the germline V gene, are LGHNA and YNFKEQ. V and J are truncated by 0 bases and 5 bases respectively, leaving an intervening sequence of 7 bases. Library generation was performed with the immunoSEQ multiplex PCR assay. TCRdb obtained this table from immuneACCESS and retained in-frame rearrangements with V and J assigned. These tables miss some clones; where compared with another copy, unresolved V genes account for less than half of the shortfall, and the remainder is unexplained. Recorded for this sample are around 93,000 clones; more than 90% of them occurred a single time. Around 3% of the sample lies in the top ten.

The sequence was obtained from a human donor in good health. The donor label of this sample is uncertain. Material: blood. The chain links TRBV4-2 with TRBJ1-1, with an unclear D gene assignment. The CDR3 amino acid sequence is: CASSQDGGTEAFF. The nucleotides read TGTGCCAGCAGCCAAGATGGAGGAACTGAAGCTTTCTTT.